One and the same sample provided the 27 T cell receptor beta chains below, sequenced in a study of identical twins. TCRdb called the 5' RACE reads again in MiXCR, with one record for every CDR3 protein. The sample gives around 220,000 distinct CDR3 sequences, about 10% of which show up once; 9% to 10% is in the top ten. Sequencing input: memory T cells sorted from blood. Receptors were obtained from a man in his fifties in good health.

The chain couples TRBV20-1 to TRBJ2-2, with 7 bases aligning to TRBD2. J gave up 3 bases and V 1 base, and 8 bases lay outside the gene matches. The germline CDR1 and CDR2 sequences are DFQATT and SNEGSKA (reference sequence). This CDR3 has 16 amino acids. The DNA of the CDR3 is TGCAGTGCTAGAGGGACTAGACGAAGAGACACCGGGGAGCTGTTTTTT. This codes for CSARGTRRRDTGELFF.

At least ten counts were recorded for this clonotype. This rearrangement joins TRBV7-9 to TRBJ2-7; no definite D call. The V and J ends lost 2 bases and 6 bases respectively, with 8 bases between them. The CDR3 spans 12 residues. Germline CDR1 SEHNR, CDR2 FQNEAQ (reference sequence). This chain's CDR3 is CASSLTRFEQYF. The CDR3 nucleotides read TGTGCCAGCAGCTTAACACGGTTCGAGCAGTACTTC.

Points on this clonotype: One junction end does not reproduce the germline sequence, and a read error may be involved. The chain uses TRBV5-1 and TRBJ2-1; D uncertain. This CDR3 comprises 13 residues. CDR1 and CDR2 from the germline V gene are SGHRS and YFSETQ. CDR3 nucleotides: TGCGCCAGCAGCTTGGCCTCGCACAAGGAGCAGTTCTTC. It yields the protein CASSLASHKEQFF.

This clonotype appeared many times. This rearrangement joins TRBV4-2 to TRBJ1-1; TRBD1 matches 8 bases. With V trimmed by 0 bases and J by 0 bases, 15 bases remained unmatched. The V gene's germline CDR1 is LGHNA and CDR2 YNFKEQ. There are 20 residues in the CDR3. The CDR3: CASSQDLIRDRSIMNTEAFF. The CDR3 DNA reads TGTGCCAGCAGCCAAGATTTGATTCGGGACAGGAGTATCATGAACACTGAAGCTTTCTTT.

This clonotype was found many times. This CDR3 is CASRPPGTGELFF. CDR3 nucleotides: TGCGCCAGCAGGCCCCCCGGCACCGGGGAGCTGTTTTTT. V is TRBV5-1 and J is TRBJ2-2; D is undetermined. The V and J ends lost 5 bases and 4 bases respectively, with 9 bases between them. This CDR3 is 13 amino acids long. Germline V gives CDR1 SGHRS, CDR2 YFSETQ.

The CDR3 region has the DNA TGTGCCACCTCACCGGGGGCCCGGATCGGAAACACCATATATTTT. This encodes CATSPGARIGNTIYF. The chain joins TRBV19 to TRBJ1-3; tentatively, D is TRBD1 (6 bases). The CDR3 length is 15 residues. V was cut by 10 bases and J by 4 bases, with 20 bases left in between. The germline V gene encodes CDR1 LNHDA and CDR2 SQIVND (reference sequence).

This clonotype was seen at least ten times. The chain recombines TRBV7-8 with TRBJ2-2, with 7 bases fitting TRBD2. Germline CDR1 reads SGHVS; CDR2 reads FQNEAQ. This CDR3 is 15 amino acids long. With V trimmed by 2 bases and J by 5 bases, 5 bases remained unmatched. CDR3 nucleotides: TGTGCCAGCAGCTTACGGCGGGAGTGGACCGGGGAGCTGTTTTTT. Amino acids: CASSLRREWTGELFF.

This clonotype was counted at least ten times. The V and J genes are TRBV5-6 and TRBJ2-1; 9 nucleotides match TRBD2. The CDR3 runs to 18 residues. V lost 3 bases to trimming and J lost 1 base; unmatched junction nucleotides: 11. Germline-derived CDR1 and CDR2 are SGHDT and YYEEEE. CDR3 sequence: CASSSLRTGLASYNEQFF. The DNA for the CDR3 is TGTGCCAGCAGCTCCCTACGAACCGGACTAGCGTCCTACAATGAGCAGTTCTTC.

There are many counts of this clonotype. This chain joins TRBV29-1 and TRBJ2-7; TRBD2 aligns across 8 bases. CDR1 SQVTM and CDR2 ANQGSEA come from the germline V gene. This CDR3 region has 13 residues. V shed 5 bases, J shed 5 bases, and the junction held 8 bases outside the gene matches. This CDR3 is CSVRTSGTNEQYF. CDR3 nucleotide sequence: TGCAGCGTTAGAACTAGCGGAACAAACGAGCAGTACTTC.

This clonotype was picked up many times. V and J are TRBV12-3 or TRBV12-4 and TRBJ2-3; 8 bases line up with TRBD2. The V segment lost 4 bases and the J segment 3 bases; nucleotides outside the gene matches: 6. The CDR3 runs to 15 residues. The chain's CDR3 is CASSSRREVTDTQYF. Written as DNA, the CDR3 is TGTGCCAGCAGTTCACGGCGGGAGGTAACAGATACGCAGTATTTT.

The chain employs TRBV9 and TRBJ2-1; a weak D match, TRBD2 (6 bases). The CDR3 is made up of 15 amino acids. V was clipped by 2 bases and J by 4 bases, with 13 bases between them. Germline CDR1 reads SGDLS; CDR2 reads YYNGEE. For the CDR3, the DNA is TGTGCCAGCAGCGTTGGCGGGGAGGAATACAATGAGCAGTTCTTC. Translating it yields CASSVGGEEYNEQFF.

V usage is TRBV7-9 and J usage is TRBJ2-5; 7 positions match TRBD1. This CDR3 region has 16 residues. The V gene's germline CDR1 is SEHNR and CDR2 FQNEAQ (reference sequence). The V and J ends lost 3 bases and 3 bases, in that order; junction bases with no gene match: 10. The DNA of the CDR3 is TGTGCCAGCAGCTTGTTCGCCGGGACAGCTAAAGAGACCCAGTACTTC. Translating gives CASSLFAGTAKETQYF.

This clonotype was recorded at least ten times. Written as DNA, the CDR3 is TGTGCCACGGAAAGGGTCTTGAACACTGAAGCTTTCTTT. Protein product: CATERVLNTEAFF. This chain connects TRBV10-3 to TRBJ1-1, with no clear D. This CDR3 is built from 13 residues. CDR1 ENHRY and CDR2 SYGVKD come from the germline V gene. Trimming left V 10 bases short and J 0 bases short, with 12 bases between.

This clonotype was found many times. V gene TRBV27 combines with J gene TRBJ1-1; no clear D. The CDR3 loop spans 15 amino acids. Deletions cut 0 bases from V and 4 bases from J, with 12 bases between. Germline V gives CDR1 MNHEY, CDR2 SMNVEV (reference sequence). Here the CDR3 reads CASSLSRHSPTEAFF. The CDR3 DNA reads as TGTGCCAGCAGTTTATCACGGCATTCTCCCACTGAAGCTTTCTTT.

This clonotype was seen repeatedly, ten times or more. The gene calls are TRBV27 and TRBJ1-5; the D gene is possibly TRBD1 (5 bases). This CDR3 is built from 15 residues. CDR1 MNHEY and CDR2 SMNVEV come from the germline V gene (reference sequence). Deletions cut 5 bases from V and 0 bases from J, with 11 bases between. The CDR3 sequence: CASSNRLNSNQPQHF. DNA of the CDR3: TGTGCCAGCAGTAACAGGCTTAATAGCAATCAGCCCCAGCATTTT.

The chain links TRBV11-2 to TRBJ2-3; TRBD2 agrees at 9 bases. J was trimmed by 2 bases and V by 4 bases; bases with no gene match: 7. This CDR3 is 16 amino acids long. CDR1 and CDR2 (germline): SGHAT, FQNNGV. The CDR3 DNA sequence: TGTGCCAGCAGCTCCCTAGCGGGGATATACACAGATACGCAGTATTTT. This encodes CASSSLAGIYTDTQYF.

This clonotype has a handful of counts. V usage is TRBV5-1 and J usage is TRBJ1-2, with 8 bases identical to TRBD1. This CDR3 has 14 amino acids. Germline assignment: CDR1 SGHRS and CDR2 YFSETQ. The V segment lost 4 bases and the J segment 5 bases; nucleotides outside the gene matches: 7. CDR3: CASSGGQGGYGYTF. CDR3 DNA: TGCGCCAGCAGCGGTGGACAGGGAGGATATGGCTACACCTTC.

This clonotype was seen ten or more times. The genes are TRBV2 and TRBJ2-5; D is tentatively TRBD1 or TRBD2 (5 bases each). This CDR3 spans 14 amino acids. V shed 6 bases and J shed 5 bases, with 16 bases lying between them. Germline V gene data show CDR1 as SNHLY and CDR2 as FYNNEI. CDR3 DNA: TGTGCCAGCAGCGAGGACTCCAGGGCGGAGACCCAGTACTTC. Its translation: CASSEDSRAETQYF.

This clonotype was counted at least ten times. The chain joins TRBV4-3 to TRBJ1-6, with TRBD1 matching 8 bases. CDR3 length: 15 amino acids. The J segment lost 5 bases and the V segment lost 4 bases, leaving 4 bases of the junction unmatched. Germline lookup yields CDR1 LGHNA and CDR2 YSLEER. The CDR3 region is CASSPADRDNSPLHF. The CDR3 region has the DNA TGCGCCAGCAGCCCGGCGGACAGGGATAATTCACCCCTCCACTTT.

This chain joins TRBV10-3 and TRBJ1-2; no clear D gene. Looked up from germline, CDR1 is ENHRY and CDR2 is SYGVKD. The CDR3 has 12 amino acids. V lost 9 bases, J lost 3 bases, and 11 bases lay in between. Here the CDR3 DNA reads TGTGCCATTCCCCGGTCGGACTATGGCTACACCTTC. This codes for CAIPRSDYGYTF.

This clonotype was seen more than once but under ten times. The chain joins TRBV9 to TRBJ2-7; D is perhaps TRBD1 (6 bases). From germline, CDR1 is SGDLS and CDR2 YYNGEE. This CDR3 has 18 amino acids. Trimming took off 3 bases at V and 4 bases at J, with 26 bases between the two ends. This CDR3 is CASSAGQTRPSNVYEQYF. The CDR3 DNA sequence: TGTGCCAGCAGCGCGGGACAAACTCGGCCTTCAAACGTTTACGAGCAGTACTTC.

V and J are TRBV7-9 and TRBJ2-6; D perhaps matches TRBD1 (6 bases). The germline V and J ends were trimmed by 6 bases and 2 bases, with 17 bases remaining between them. The CDR3 extends over 17 amino acids. Germline assignment: CDR1 SEHNR and CDR2 FQNEAQ (reference sequence). In DNA, the CDR3 is TGTGCCAGCAGGCCACCCCCGAGACAGGCTGGGGCCAACGTCCTGACTTTC. It codes for CASRPPPRQAGANVLTF.

The chain carries TRBV20-1 and TRBJ2-1; the D is unclear. V was pared by 3 bases and J by 0 bases, with 12 bases between. This CDR3 is built from 15 residues. Germline assignment: CDR1 DFQATT and CDR2 SNEGSKA (reference sequence). The CDR3 bases are TGCAGTGCTAGGCAGCCCGATAGCTCCTACAATGAGCAGTTCTTC. It yields the protein CSARQPDSSYNEQFF.

There are many counts of this clonotype. This sequence joins TRBV4-3 and TRBJ1-4; D ambiguous. Per the germline V gene, CDR1 is LGHNA and CDR2 is YSLEER. The CDR3 spans 13 residues. The V gene lost 2 bases and the J gene lost 5 bases, with 6 bases spanning the gap. As DNA, the CDR3 is TGCGCCAGCAGCCAACAGCAGAATGAAAAACTGTTTTTT. It codes for CASSQQQNEKLFF.

The genes are TRBV6-1 and TRBJ1-1; D perhaps matches TRBD1 (6 bases). Germline lookup yields CDR1 MNHNS and CDR2 SASEGT. The CDR3 is 13 residues long. Trimming removed 5 bases at V and 3 bases at J, with 10 bases between. The CDR3 here is CASSQGIYTEAFF. CDR3 sequence (DNA): TGTGCCAGCAGTCAGGGGATATACACTGAAGCTTTCTTT.

This clonotype was counted between two and nine times. The chain employs TRBV4-1 and TRBJ2-3, with D possibly being TRBD1 or TRBD2 (5 bases each). V was clipped by 4 bases and J by 2 bases, with 16 bases between them. This CDR3 is 16 amino acids long. CDR1 MGHRA and CDR2 YSYEKL come from the germline V gene. In DNA, the CDR3 is TGCGCCAGCAGCCGAACTAGGGGACCCCTCACAGATACGCAGTATTTT. Translating it yields CASSRTRGPLTDTQYF.

The CDR3 region is CASSRTSGNTIYF. The CDR3 region has the DNA TGTGCCAGCAGCCGGACCTCTGGAAACACCATATATTTT. This chain joins TRBV5-5 and TRBJ1-3; D not certain. The CDR3 is 13 amino acids. Germline-derived CDR1 and CDR2 are SGHKS and YYEKEE (reference sequence). The V and J ends lost 4 bases and 0 bases respectively, with 5 bases between them.